This T cell receptor (beta chain) was sequenced for a study of patients and donors after allogeneic stem cell transplantation. This clonotype was observed at least ten times. There are 13 residues in the CDR3. Germline assignment: CDR1 LGHNA and CDR2 YSLEER. The V and J ends lost 0 bases and 1 base respectively, with 1 base between them. TCRdb ran MiXCR on the RT-PCR reads and lists one entry per CDR3 protein. The repertoire holds approximately 150,000 distinct CDR3 sequences, with 37% as singletons. The TCR comes from a human donor who was either an allogeneic HSCT recipient or a stem cell or donor lymphocyte infusion donor (not recorded which). It is not recorded whose cells these are; they may come from a transplant donor. Sequenced: blood, either unsorted or a sorted T cell fraction (not recorded which). The chain joins TRBV4-3 to TRBJ1-5; no definite D call. Here the CDR3 reads CASSQDSNQPQHF. The CDR3 DNA reads TGCGCCAGCAGCCAAGACAGCAATCAGCCCCAGCATTTT.